These T cell receptor beta chains were read from a single sample in a study of blood T cell repertoires in COVID-19. The assay was immunoSEQ multiplex PCR, and TCRdb's table has in-frame clones only and misses some. The sample lists roughly 290,000 clones; 80% to 95% were seen once. The sample comprised peripheral blood. Receptors originate from a woman in her twenties or thirties with COVID-19, enrolled during active disease. The conserved cysteine and the conserved F or W are not part of the CDR3 here. Fields, in order: V gene, J gene, CDR3 length, CDR3 protein.

v_gene: TRBV7-2; j_gene: TRBJ2-1; len: 12; CDR3aa: ASSPRTGDNEQF
v_gene: TRBV11-2; j_gene: TRBJ2-1; len: 13; CDR3aa: ASSLDRQNYNEQF
v_gene: TRBV30; j_gene: TRBJ1-6; len: 12; CDR3aa: AWSVQVRGSPLH
v_gene: TRBV28; j_gene: TRBJ2-7; len: 14; CDR3aa: ASSPVGAGGFYEQY
v_gene: TRBV5-4; j_gene: TRBJ2-1; len: 12; CDR3aa: ASSLSPRGVGQF
v_gene: TRBV28; j_gene: TRBJ2-7; len: 13; CDR3aa: ASRGVGSGIYEQY
v_gene: TRBV5-1; j_gene: TRBJ2-3; len: 14; CDR3aa: ASSYKSGGSTDTQY
v_gene: TRBV7-6; j_gene: TRBJ1-6; len: 13; CDR3aa: ASSRRDSDNSPLH
v_gene: TRBV2; j_gene: TRBJ2-5; len: 11; CDR3aa: ASSGSVQETQY
v_gene: TRBV4-2; j_gene: TRBJ1-4; len: 15; CDR3aa: ASSQDLDRVKEEKLF
v_gene: TRBV12-3/TRBV12-4; j_gene: TRBJ2-7; len: 11; CDR3aa: ASSPPGYHEQY
v_gene: TRBV6-5; j_gene: TRBJ1-4; len: 12; CDR3aa: ASSYGQHNEKLF
v_gene: TRBV23-1; j_gene: TRBJ2-5; len: 15; CDR3aa: ASSQVFRAGGQETQY
v_gene: TRBV3-1/TRBV3-2; j_gene: TRBJ2-5; len: 14; CDR3aa: ASSQAAALNAETQY
v_gene: TRBV2; j_gene: TRBJ1-5; len: 13; CDR3aa: ASSGAPDRNQPQH
v_gene: TRBV27; j_gene: TRBJ2-7; len: 11; CDR3aa: ASGLAGSYEQY
v_gene: TRBV27; j_gene: TRBJ1-6; len: 14; CDR3aa: ASALRGGLDNSPLH
v_gene: TRBV6-5; j_gene: TRBJ1-1; len: 13; CDR3aa: ASSSYRGPQTEAF
v_gene: TRBV24-1; j_gene: TRBJ1-2; len: 10; CDR3aa: ATSDLQFSYT
v_gene: TRBV2; j_gene: TRBJ1-4; len: 13; CDR3aa: ASSSNRVANEKLF
v_gene: TRBV28; j_gene: TRBJ1-1; len: 12; CDR3aa: ASTKTGWVTEAF
v_gene: TRBV6-5; j_gene: TRBJ1-1; len: 12; CDR3aa: ASSYSQGRTEAF
v_gene: TRBV19; j_gene: TRBJ1-1; len: 11; CDR3aa: ASSVTGVTEAF
v_gene: TRBV7-6; j_gene: TRBJ2-5; len: 15; CDR3aa: ASSSELTGAFEETQY
v_gene: TRBV28; j_gene: TRBJ2-7; len: 11; CDR3aa: ASSLTGPYEQY
v_gene: TRBV30; j_gene: TRBJ1-3; len: 12; CDR3aa: AWSARLSGNTIY
v_gene: TRBV6-5; j_gene: TRBJ1-1; len: 13; CDR3aa: ASSTQQGWGTEAF
v_gene: TRBV30; j_gene: TRBJ1-6; len: 13; CDR3aa: AWSRGSAEKSPLH
v_gene: TRBV7-3; j_gene: TRBJ2-2; len: 16; CDR3aa: ASSLRLAGGPRTGELF
v_gene: TRBV6-2/TRBV6-3; j_gene: TRBJ2-1; len: 12; CDR3aa: ASSYGGRANEQF
v_gene: TRBV20-1; j_gene: TRBJ2-1; len: 9; CDR3aa: SATVTRAGF
v_gene: TRBV18; j_gene: TRBJ1-2; len: 11; CDR3aa: ASSPGQDNGYT
v_gene: TRBV5-1; j_gene: TRBJ1-2; len: 13; CDR3aa: ASSRETGGSYGYT
v_gene: TRBV5-6; j_gene: TRBJ1-4; len: 13; CDR3aa: ASSLGGEANEKLF
v_gene: TRBV29-1; j_gene: TRBJ1-3; len: 13; CDR3aa: SACMGQGAGNTIY
v_gene: TRBV12-3/TRBV12-4; j_gene: TRBJ2-2; len: 10; CDR3aa: ASRGPTGELF
v_gene: TRBV5-5; j_gene: TRBJ2-2; len: 15; CDR3aa: ASSLIYRGTNTGELF
v_gene: TRBV5-1; j_gene: TRBJ2-3; len: 14; CDR3aa: ASSSPGGFRTDTQY
v_gene: TRBV29-1; j_gene: TRBJ2-7; len: 11; CDR3aa: SVGRTGGNEQY
v_gene: TRBV7-6; j_gene: TRBJ2-5; len: 14; CDR3aa: ASSNPGSGFRETQY
v_gene: TRBV28; j_gene: TRBJ2-1; len: 12; CDR3aa: ASTPRPGNNEQF
v_gene: TRBV25-1; j_gene: TRBJ2-3; len: 15; CDR3aa: ASSETLGQGGTDTQY
v_gene: TRBV7-6; j_gene: TRBJ2-7; len: 11; CDR3aa: ASSLELSYEQY
v_gene: TRBV7-7; j_gene: TRBJ1-4; len: 14; CDR3aa: ASSLAVRRVNEKLF
v_gene: TRBV9; j_gene: TRBJ1-4; len: 12; CDR3aa: ASSSTGGDEKLF
v_gene: TRBV10-3; j_gene: TRBJ2-5; len: 11; CDR3aa: AIGEQGAETQY
v_gene: TRBV3-1/TRBV3-2; j_gene: TRBJ2-2; len: 13; CDR3aa: ASSQARVTTGELF
v_gene: TRBV2; j_gene: TRBJ2-3; len: 11; CDR3aa: ASGDRYTDTQY
v_gene: TRBV5-8; j_gene: TRBJ1-1; len: 11; CDR3aa: ASSFNWNTEAF
v_gene: TRBV11-3; j_gene: TRBJ1-4; len: 11; CDR3aa: ASSPALWEKLF
v_gene: TRBV28; j_gene: TRBJ2-5; len: 13; CDR3aa: ASSPGEGVGETQY
v_gene: TRBV5-1; j_gene: TRBJ1-3; len: 13; CDR3aa: ASSSARGSGNTIY
v_gene: TRBV6-1; j_gene: TRBJ1-5; len: 15; CDR3aa: ASSEAQGRPGDQPQH
v_gene: TRBV5-6; j_gene: TRBJ1-2; len: 12; CDR3aa: ASSPTGMNRDYT
v_gene: TRBV15; j_gene: TRBJ2-3; len: 11; CDR3aa: ATKVRGTDTQY
v_gene: TRBV6-5; j_gene: TRBJ2-7; len: 12; CDR3aa: ASSFQGLAYEQY
v_gene: TRBV9; j_gene: TRBJ2-7; len: 14; CDR3aa: ASSVSGSGVDYEQY